This T cell receptor beta chain appears in the sequencing data of a study of cytomegalovirus exposure and HLA in healthy donors. Use of 60 Vbeta and 13 Jbeta primers characterized the PCR. Some clones are missing from TCRdb's copy, which holds only in-frame ones; the method was immunoSEQ multiplex PCR. Of about 140,000 clones in the sample, approximately 80% were seen once. The germline CDR1 and CDR2 sequences are MNHEY and SMNVEV (reference sequence). V was pared by 2 bases and J by 0 bases, with 10 bases between. CDR3 length equals 16 residues. This TCR came from a man aged 40-49 years in good health and CMV-seropositive. Material for sequencing was PBMCs. This sequence joins TRBV27 and TRBJ1-4; D possibly corresponds to TRBD1 (5 bases). CDR3 DNA: TGTGCCAGCAGTTTACGGTTCAGGGCAACTAATGAAAAACTGTTTTTT. The encoded protein is CASSLRFRATNEKLFF. Complete variable domain (other parts from reference TRBV27 and TRBJ1-4): EAQVTQNPRYLITVTGKKLTVTCSQNMNHEYMSWYRQDPGLGLRQIYYSMNVEVTDKGDVPEGYKVSRKEKRNFPLILESPSPNQTSLYFCASSLRFRATNEKLFFGSGTQLSVL.